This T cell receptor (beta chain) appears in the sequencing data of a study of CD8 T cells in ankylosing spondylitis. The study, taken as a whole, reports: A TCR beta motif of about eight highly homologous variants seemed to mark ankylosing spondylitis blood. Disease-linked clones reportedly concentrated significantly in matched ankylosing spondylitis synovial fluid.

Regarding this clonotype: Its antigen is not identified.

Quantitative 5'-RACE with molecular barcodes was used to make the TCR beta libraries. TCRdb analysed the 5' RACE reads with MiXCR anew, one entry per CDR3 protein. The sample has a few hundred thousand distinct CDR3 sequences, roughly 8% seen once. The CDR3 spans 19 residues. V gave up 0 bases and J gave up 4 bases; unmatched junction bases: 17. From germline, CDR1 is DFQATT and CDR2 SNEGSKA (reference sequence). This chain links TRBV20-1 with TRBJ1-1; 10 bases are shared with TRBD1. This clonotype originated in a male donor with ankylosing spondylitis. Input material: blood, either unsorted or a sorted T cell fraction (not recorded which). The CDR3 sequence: CSARDAGGQGKWRITEAFF. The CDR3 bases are TGCAGTGCTAGAGATGCGGGGGGACAGGGGAAGTGGAGGATCACTGAAGCTTTCTTT.